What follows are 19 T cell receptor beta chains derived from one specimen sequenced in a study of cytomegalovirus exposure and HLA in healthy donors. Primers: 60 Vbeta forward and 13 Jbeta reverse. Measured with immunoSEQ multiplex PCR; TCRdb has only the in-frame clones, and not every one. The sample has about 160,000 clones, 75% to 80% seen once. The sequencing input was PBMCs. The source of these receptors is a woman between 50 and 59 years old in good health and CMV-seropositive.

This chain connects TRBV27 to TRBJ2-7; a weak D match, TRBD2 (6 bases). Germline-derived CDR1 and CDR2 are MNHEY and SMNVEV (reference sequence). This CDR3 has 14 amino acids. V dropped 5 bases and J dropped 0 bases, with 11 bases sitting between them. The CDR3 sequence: CASSATGSSYEQYF. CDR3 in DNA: TGTGCCAGCAGTGCCACCGGGAGCTCCTACGAGCAGTACTTC.

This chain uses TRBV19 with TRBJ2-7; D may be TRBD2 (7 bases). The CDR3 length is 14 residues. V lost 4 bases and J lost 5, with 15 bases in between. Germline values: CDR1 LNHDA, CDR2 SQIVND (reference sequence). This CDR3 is CASSKGGASNEQYF. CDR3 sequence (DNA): TGTGCCAGTAGTAAAGGGGGGGCTTCGAACGAGCAGTACTTC.

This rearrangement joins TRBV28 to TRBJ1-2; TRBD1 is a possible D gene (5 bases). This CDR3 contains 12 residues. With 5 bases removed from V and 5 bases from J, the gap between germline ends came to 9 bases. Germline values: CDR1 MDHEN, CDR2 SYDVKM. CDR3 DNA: TGTGCCAGCAGTCGCCAGGGTTATGGCTACACCTTC. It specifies CASSRQGYGYTF.

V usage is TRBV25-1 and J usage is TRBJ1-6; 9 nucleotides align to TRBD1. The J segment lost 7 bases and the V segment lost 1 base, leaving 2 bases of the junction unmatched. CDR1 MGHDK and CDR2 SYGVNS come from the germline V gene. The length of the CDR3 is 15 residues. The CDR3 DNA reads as TGTGCCAGCAGTGAATCCGGGACAGGGAATTCACCCCTCCACTTT. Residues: CASSESGTGNSPLHF.

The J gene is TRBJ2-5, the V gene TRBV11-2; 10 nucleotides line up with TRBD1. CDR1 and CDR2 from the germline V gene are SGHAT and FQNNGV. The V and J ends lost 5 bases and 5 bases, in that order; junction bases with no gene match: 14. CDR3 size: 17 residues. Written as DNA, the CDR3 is TGTGCCAGCAGCAATCTGGGACGACAGGGGGCGGGGGAGACCCAGTACTTC. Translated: CASSNLGRQGAGETQYF. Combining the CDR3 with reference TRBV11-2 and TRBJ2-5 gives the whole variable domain EAGVAQSPRYKIIEKRQSVAFWCNPISGHATLYWYQQILGQGPKLLIQFQNNGVVDDSQLPKDRFSAERLKGVDSTLKIQPAKLEDSAVYLCASSNLGRQGAGETQYFGPGTRLLVL.

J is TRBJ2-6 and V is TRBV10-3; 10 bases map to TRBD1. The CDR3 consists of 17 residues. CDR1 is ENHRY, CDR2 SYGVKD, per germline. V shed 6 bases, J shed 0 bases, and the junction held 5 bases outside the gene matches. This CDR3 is CAIRETGGPSGANVLTF. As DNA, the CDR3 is TGTGCCATCAGAGAGACAGGGGGCCCCTCTGGGGCCAACGTCCTGACTTTC.

CDR3 sequence reads: CSVPSMGGGLETQYF. As DNA, the CDR3 is TGCAGCGTTCCCTCAATGGGGGGTGGATTGGAGACCCAGTACTTC. The chain joins TRBV29-1 to TRBJ2-5, with D perhaps TRBD2 (6 bases). CDR1 is SQVTM and CDR2 is ANQGSEA in the germline V gene. This CDR3 comprises 15 residues. V lost 5 bases and J 5 bases, leaving 21 bases between the germline ends.

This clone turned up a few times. DNA for the CDR3: TGTGCCAGCACCGGGACTAGCGGCACAGATACGCAGTATTTT. Encoded protein: CASTGTSGTDTQYF. This chain links TRBV6-1 with TRBJ2-3; 10 nucleotides agree with TRBD2. CDR3 length: 14 amino acids. Losses at the gene ends were 7 bases for V and 1 base for J; bases not matched to a gene: 2. Germline CDR1 MNHNS, CDR2 SASEGT.

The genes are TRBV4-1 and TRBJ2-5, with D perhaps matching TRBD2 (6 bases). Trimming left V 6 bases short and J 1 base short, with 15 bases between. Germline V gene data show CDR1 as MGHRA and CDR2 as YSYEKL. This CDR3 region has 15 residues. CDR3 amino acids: CASSPGLVFQETQYF. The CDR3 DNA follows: TGCGCCAGCAGTCCGGGACTGGTGTTCCAAGAGACCCAGTACTTC.

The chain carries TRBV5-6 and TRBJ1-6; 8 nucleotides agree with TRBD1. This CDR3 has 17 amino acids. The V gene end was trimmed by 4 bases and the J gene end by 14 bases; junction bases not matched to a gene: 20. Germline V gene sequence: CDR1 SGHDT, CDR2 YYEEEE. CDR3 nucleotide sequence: TGTGCCAGCAGCCCTGCTGCTTTGGACAGGGATCCGCTGTCCCTCCACTTT. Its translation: CASSPAALDRDPLSLHF.

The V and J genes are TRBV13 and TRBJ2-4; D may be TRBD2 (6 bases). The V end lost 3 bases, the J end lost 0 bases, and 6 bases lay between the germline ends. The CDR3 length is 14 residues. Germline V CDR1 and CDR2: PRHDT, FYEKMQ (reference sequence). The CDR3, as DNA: TGTGCCAGCAGCTTCGGGGGAGCCAAAAACATTCAGTACTTC. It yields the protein CASSFGGAKNIQYF.

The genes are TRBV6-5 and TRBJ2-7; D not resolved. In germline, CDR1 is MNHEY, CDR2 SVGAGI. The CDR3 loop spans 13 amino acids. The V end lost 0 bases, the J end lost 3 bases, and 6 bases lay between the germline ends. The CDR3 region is CASSYSPIYEQYF. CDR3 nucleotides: TGTGCCAGCAGTTACTCGCCTATCTACGAGCAGTACTTC.

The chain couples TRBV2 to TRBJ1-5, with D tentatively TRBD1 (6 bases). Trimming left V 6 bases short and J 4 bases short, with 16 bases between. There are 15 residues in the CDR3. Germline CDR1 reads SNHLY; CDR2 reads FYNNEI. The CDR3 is CASRGGLGGNQPQHF. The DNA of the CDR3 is TGTGCCAGCAGGGGAGGGTTAGGGGGTAATCAGCCCCAGCATTTT.

The CDR3 region is CASRDGGLGAFF. CDR3 DNA sequence: TGTGCCAGCAGGGACGGGGGGCTAGGAGCTTTCTTT. The V and J genes are TRBV25-1 and TRBJ1-1, with D possibly TRBD1 on 6 matching bases. From germline, CDR1 is MGHDK and CDR2 SYGVNS. V gave up 6 bases and J gave up 10 bases, with 15 bases separating them. This CDR3 is built from 12 residues.

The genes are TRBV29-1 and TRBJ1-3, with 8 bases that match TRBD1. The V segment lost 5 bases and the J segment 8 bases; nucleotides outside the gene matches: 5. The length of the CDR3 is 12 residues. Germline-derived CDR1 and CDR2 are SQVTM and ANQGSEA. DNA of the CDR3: TGCAGCGTTATGAAACAGGGGGACACCATATATTTT. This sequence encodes CSVMKQGDTIYF.

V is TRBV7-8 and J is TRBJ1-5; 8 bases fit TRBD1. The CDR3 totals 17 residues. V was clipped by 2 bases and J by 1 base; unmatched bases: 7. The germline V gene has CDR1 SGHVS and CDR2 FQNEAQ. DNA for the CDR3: TGTGCCAGCAGCTTAACTTCAGGGGGCTTAAGCAATCAGCCCCAGCATTTT. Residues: CASSLTSGGLSNQPQHF.

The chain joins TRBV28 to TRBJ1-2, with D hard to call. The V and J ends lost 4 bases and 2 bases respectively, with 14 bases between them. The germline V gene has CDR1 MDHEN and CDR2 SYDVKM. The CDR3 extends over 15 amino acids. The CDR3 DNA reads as TGTGCCAGCAGTTGGGCTTCGACGGCAAACTATGGCTACACCTTC. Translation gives CASSWASTANYGYTF.

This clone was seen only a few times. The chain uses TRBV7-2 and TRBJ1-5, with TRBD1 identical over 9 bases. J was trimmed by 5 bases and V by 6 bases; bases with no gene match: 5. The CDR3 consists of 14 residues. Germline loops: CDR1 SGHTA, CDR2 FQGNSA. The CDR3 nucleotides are TGTGCCAGCAGTTTTGACAGGGGGTATCAGCCCCAGCATTTT. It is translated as CASSFDRGYQPQHF. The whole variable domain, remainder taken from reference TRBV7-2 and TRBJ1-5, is GAGVSQSPSNKVTEKGKDVELRCDPISGHTALYWYRQSLGQGLEFLIYFQGNSAPDKSGLPSDRFSAERTGGSVSTLTIQRTQQEDSAVYLCASSFDRGYQPQHFGDGTRLSIL.

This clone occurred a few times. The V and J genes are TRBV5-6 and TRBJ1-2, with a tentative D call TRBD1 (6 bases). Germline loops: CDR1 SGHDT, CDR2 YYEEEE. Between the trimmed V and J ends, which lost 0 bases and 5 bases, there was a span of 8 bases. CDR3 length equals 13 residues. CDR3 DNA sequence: TGTGCCAGCAGCTTGGGGACAGTGTATGGCTACACCTTC. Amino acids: CASSLGTVYGYTF.